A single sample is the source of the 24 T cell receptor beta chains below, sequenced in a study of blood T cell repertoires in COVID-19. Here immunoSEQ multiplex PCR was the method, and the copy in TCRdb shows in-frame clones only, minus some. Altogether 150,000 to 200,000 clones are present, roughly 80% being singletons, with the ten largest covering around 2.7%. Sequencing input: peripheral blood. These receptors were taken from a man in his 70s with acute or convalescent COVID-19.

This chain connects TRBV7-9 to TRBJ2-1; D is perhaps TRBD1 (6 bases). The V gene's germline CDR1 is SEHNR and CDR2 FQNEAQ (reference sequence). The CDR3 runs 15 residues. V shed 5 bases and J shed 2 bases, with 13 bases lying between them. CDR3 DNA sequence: TGTGCCAGCAGCCCGACCGGGACACCCTACAATGAGCAGTTCTTC. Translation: CASSPTGTPYNEQFF.

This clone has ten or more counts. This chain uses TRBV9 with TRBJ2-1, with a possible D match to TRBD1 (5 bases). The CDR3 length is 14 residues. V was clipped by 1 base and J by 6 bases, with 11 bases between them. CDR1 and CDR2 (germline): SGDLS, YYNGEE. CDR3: CASSVNPQGNEQFF. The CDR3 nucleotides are TGTGCCAGCAGCGTAAATCCCCAGGGCAATGAGCAGTTCTTC.

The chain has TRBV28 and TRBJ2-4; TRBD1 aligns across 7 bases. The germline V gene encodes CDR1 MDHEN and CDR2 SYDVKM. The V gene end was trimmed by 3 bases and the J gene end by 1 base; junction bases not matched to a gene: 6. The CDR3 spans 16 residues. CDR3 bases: TGTGCCAGCAGTTTTCCGGGACAGACGGCCAAAAACATTCAGTACTTC. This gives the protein CASSFPGQTAKNIQYF.

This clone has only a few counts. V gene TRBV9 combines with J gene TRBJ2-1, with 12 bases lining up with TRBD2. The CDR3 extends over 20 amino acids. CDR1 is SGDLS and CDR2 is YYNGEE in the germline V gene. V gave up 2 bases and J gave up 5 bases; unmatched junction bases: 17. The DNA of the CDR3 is TGTGCCAGCAGCGTGCCTGCGACTAGCGGGGGAGACACCTCGGACAATGAGCAGTTCTTC. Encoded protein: CASSVPATSGGDTSDNEQFF.

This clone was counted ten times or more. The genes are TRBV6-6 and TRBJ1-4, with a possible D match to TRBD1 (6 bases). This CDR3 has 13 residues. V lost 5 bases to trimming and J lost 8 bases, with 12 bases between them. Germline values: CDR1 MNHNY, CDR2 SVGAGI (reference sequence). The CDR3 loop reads CASSAIDREKLFF. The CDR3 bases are TGTGCCAGCAGTGCAATAGACAGGGAAAAACTGTTTTTT.

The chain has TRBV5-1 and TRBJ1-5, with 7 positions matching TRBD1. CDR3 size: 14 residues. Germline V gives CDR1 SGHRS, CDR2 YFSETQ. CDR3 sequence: CPDRLGQGNQPQHF. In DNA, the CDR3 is TGCCCCGACCGCCTCGGACAGGGCAATCAGCCCCAGCATTTT.

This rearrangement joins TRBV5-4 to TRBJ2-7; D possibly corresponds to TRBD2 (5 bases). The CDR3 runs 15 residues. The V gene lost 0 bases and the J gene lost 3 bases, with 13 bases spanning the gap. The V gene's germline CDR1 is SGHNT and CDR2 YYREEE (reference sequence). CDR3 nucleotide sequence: TGTGCCAGCAGCTTGGACCCCGGGGTCCTCTACGAGCAGTACTTC. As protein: CASSLDPGVLYEQYF.

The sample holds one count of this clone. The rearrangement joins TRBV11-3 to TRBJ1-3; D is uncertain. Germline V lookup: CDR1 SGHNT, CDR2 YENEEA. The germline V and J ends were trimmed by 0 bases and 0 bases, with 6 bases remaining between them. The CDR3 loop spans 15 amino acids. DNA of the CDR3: TGTGCCAGCAGCTTAGACCCGGGCTCTGGAAACACCATATATTTT. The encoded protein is CASSLDPGSGNTIYF. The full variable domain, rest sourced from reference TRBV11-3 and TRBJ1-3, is EAGVVQSPRYKIIEKKQPVAFWCNPISGHNTLYWYLQNLGQGPELLIRYENEEAVDDSQLPKDRFSAERLKGVDSTLKIQPAELGDSAVYLCASSLDPGSGNTIYFGEGSWLTVV.

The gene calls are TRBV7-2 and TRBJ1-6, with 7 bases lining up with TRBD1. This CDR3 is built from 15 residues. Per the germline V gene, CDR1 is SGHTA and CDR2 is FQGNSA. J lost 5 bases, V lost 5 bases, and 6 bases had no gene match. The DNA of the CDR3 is TGTGCCAGCAGCCGCGCCGGGACAGATAATTCACCCCTCCACTTT. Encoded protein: CASSRAGTDNSPLHF.

The CDR3 region is CASSSGLDRAAYGYTF. CDR3 coding DNA: TGTGCCAGCAGCTCTGGCCTCGACAGGGCCGCCTATGGCTACACCTTC. V is TRBV5-4 and J is TRBJ1-2, with 7 bases fitting TRBD1. Germline CDR1 SGHNT, CDR2 YYREEE (reference sequence). Trimming took 3 bases from V and 4 from J; bases not matched to a gene: 12. The CDR3 consists of 16 residues.

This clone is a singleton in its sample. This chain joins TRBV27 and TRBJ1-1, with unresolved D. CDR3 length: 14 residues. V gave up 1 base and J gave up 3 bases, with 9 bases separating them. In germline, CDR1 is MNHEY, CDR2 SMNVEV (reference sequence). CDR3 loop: CASSLFRGDTEAFF. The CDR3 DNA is TGTGCCAGCAGTTTATTCCGTGGAGACACTGAAGCTTTCTTT.

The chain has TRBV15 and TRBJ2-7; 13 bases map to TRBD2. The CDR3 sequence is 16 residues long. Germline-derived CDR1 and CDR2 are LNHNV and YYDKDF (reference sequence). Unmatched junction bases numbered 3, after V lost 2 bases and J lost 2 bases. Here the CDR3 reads CATSRSGLAGTYEQYF. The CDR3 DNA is TGTGCCACCAGCAGATCGGGACTAGCGGGAACCTACGAGCAGTACTTC.

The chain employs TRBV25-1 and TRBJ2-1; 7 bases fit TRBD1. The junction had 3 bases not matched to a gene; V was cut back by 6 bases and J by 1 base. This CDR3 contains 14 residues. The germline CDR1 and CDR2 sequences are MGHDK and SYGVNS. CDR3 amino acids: CASRRDSSYNEQFF. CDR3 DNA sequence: TGTGCCAGCAGACGGGACAGTTCCTACAATGAGCAGTTCTTC.

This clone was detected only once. The CDR3 sequence is CASSFTVGGTSYSNQPQHF. CDR3 nucleotide sequence: TGTGCCAGCAGCTTCACCGTGGGGGGGACCTCTTATAGCAATCAGCCCCAGCATTTT. This chain joins TRBV11-2 and TRBJ1-5; tentative D call: TRBD1 (5 bases). The CDR3 is 19 residues long. V shed 3 bases and J shed 0 bases, with 21 bases lying between them. Per the germline V gene, CDR1 is SGHAT and CDR2 is FQNNGV.

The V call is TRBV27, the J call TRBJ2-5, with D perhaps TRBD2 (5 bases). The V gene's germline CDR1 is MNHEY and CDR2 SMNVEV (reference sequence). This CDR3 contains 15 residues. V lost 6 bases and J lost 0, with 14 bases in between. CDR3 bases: TGTGCCAGCAGCTCCTCCACGCGGGACCAAGAGACCCAGTACTTC. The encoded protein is CASSSSTRDQETQYF.

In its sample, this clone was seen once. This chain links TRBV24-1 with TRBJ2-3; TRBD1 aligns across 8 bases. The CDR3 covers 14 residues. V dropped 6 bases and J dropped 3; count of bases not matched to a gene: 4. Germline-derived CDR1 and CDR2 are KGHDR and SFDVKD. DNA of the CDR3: TGTGCCACCAGTTGGACAGGGCGGACAGATACGCAGTATTTT. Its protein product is CATSWTGRTDTQYF.

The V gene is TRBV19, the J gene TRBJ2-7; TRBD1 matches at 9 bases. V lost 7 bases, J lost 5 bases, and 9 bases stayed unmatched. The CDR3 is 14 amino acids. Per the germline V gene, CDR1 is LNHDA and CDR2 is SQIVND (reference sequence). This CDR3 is CASIDRGSKNEQYF. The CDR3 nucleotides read TGTGCCAGTATAGACAGGGGGTCGAAGAACGAGCAGTACTTC.

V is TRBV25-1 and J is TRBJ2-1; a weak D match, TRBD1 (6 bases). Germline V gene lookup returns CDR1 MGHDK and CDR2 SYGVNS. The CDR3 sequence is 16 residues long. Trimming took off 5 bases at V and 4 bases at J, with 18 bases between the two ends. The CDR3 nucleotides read TGTGCCAGCAGTCCCTACTCACAGGGTTCATACAATGAGCAGTTCTTC. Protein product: CASSPYSQGSYNEQFF.

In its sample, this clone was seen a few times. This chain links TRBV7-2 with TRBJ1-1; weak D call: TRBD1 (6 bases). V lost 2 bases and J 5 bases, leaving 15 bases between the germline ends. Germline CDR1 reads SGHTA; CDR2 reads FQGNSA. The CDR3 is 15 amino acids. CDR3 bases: TGTGCCAGCAGCTTAATGGCAGGGGCGAGAACTGAAGCTTTCTTT. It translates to CASSLMAGARTEAFF.

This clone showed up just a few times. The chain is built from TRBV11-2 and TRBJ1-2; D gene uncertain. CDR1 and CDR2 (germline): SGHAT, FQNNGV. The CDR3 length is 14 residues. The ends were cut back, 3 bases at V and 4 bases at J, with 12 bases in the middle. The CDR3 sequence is CASSLGPTGYGYTF. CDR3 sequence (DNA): TGTGCCAGCAGCTTGGGCCCCACCGGCTATGGCTACACCTTC.

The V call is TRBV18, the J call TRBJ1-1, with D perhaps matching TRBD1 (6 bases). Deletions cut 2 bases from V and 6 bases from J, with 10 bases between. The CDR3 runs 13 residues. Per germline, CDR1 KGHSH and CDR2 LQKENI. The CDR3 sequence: CASSPTGYPEAFF. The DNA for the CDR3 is TGTGCCAGCTCACCAACAGGGTATCCTGAAGCTTTCTTT.

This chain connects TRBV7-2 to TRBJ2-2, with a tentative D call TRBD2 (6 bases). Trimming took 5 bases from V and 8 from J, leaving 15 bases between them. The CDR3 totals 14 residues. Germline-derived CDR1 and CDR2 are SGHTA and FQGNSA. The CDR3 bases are TGTGCCAGCAGCCCGACTAGGCAAGGTGGGGAGCTGTTTTTT. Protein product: CASSPTRQGGELFF.

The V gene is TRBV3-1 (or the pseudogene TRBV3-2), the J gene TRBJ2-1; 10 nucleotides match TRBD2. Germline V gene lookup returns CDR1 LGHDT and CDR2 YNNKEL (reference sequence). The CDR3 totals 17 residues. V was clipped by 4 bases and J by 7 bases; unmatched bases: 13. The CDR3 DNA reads TGTGCCAGCAGCCCCTTTCCCGGGACTAGCGCTCTTAATGAGCAGTTCTTC. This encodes CASSPFPGTSALNEQFF.

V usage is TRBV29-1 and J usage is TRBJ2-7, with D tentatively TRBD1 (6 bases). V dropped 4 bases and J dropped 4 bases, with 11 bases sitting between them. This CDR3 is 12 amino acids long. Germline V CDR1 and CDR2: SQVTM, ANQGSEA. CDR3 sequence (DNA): TGCAGCGTTGTGGTCAGGGGTTACGAGCAGTACTTC. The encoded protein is CSVVVRGYEQYF.